These T cell receptor beta chains were read from a single sample in a study of blood T cell repertoires in COVID-19. Measured with immunoSEQ multiplex PCR; TCRdb has only the in-frame clones, and not every one. Here the sample spans 300,000 or so clones, about 89% being singletons. The specimen sequenced was peripheral blood. The receptors were gathered from a young man who had recovered from COVID-19. The CDR3 runs from the conserved cysteine through the conserved F or W.

J gene,V gene,CDR3 protein
TRBJ2-3,TRBV12-1,CASSKPQGTTDPDTQYF
TRBJ1-1,TRBV29-1,CSAGGRAGMNTEAFF
TRBJ2-1,TRBV10-3,CAISSLGGYNEQFF
TRBJ2-7,TRBV29-1,CSVFTPGQGAYEQYF
TRBJ2-7,TRBV12-3/TRBV12-4,CASSPREWEQYF
TRBJ1-1,TRBV7-2,CASSFGTSGTEAFF
TRBJ1-2,TRBV28,CASSNGGTGYYGYTF
TRBJ1-2,TRBV16,CASSPLRTGQNYGYTF
TRBJ1-5,TRBV7-6,CASSQSSGMNQPQHF
TRBJ1-4,TRBV7-2,CASSLGRVGNEKLFF